The 14 T cell receptor beta chains below come from one sample, sequenced in a study of blood T cell repertoires in COVID-19. TCRdb's table, derived via immunoSEQ multiplex PCR, lists solely in-frame clones and lacks some. The sample records approximately 150,000 clones, more than 70% being singletons. The sample consisted of peripheral blood. The receptors were sampled from a human donor in a cohort sampled during active COVID-19.

This chain uses TRBV7-2 with TRBJ1-4; TRBD1 agrees at 9 bases. CDR1 is SGHTA and CDR2 is FQGNSA in the germline V gene. V shed 4 bases, J shed 5 bases, and the junction held 2 bases outside the gene matches. The CDR3 loop spans 14 amino acids. The CDR3 DNA sequence: TGTGCCAGCAGCTCCGGGACAGGGAATGAAAAACTGTTTTTT. This codes for CASSSGTGNEKLFF.

The V and J genes are TRBV21-1 and TRBJ2-5; TRBD1, the D gene given by the table, was not confirmed from the DNA. TRBV21-1 is a pseudogene locus. This CDR3 comprises 16 residues. The CDR3 nucleotides read TGTGCCAGCAGCAATCGGGTGGGACAGATACAAGAGACCCAGTACTTC. Amino acids: CASSNRVGQIQETQYF.

As DNA, the CDR3 is TGTGCCAGCACAGGGATGGGCACTGAAGCTTTCTTT. Translating gives CASTGMGTEAFF. The chain is built from TRBV21-1 and TRBJ1-1; no DNA check was done on the table's D call, TRBD1. TRBV21-1 is an annotated pseudogene. This CDR3 has 12 amino acids.

This clone was counted between two and nine times. The gene calls are TRBV15 and TRBJ2-7, with 9 bases lining up with TRBD1. The CDR3 is made up of 15 amino acids. Germline lookup yields CDR1 LNHNV and CDR2 YYDKDF (reference sequence). Germline trimming cut 1 base from V and 4 bases from J; bases unmatched to any gene: 5. The CDR3 region is CATSRGGQGTYEQYF. In DNA, the CDR3 is TGTGCCACCAGCAGAGGTGGACAGGGGACGTACGAGCAGTACTTC.

The chain joins TRBV28 to TRBJ1-1; 7 bases line up with TRBD1. This CDR3 is built from 14 residues. Germline loops: CDR1 MDHEN, CDR2 SYDVKM. After removal of 8 bases from V and 7 bases from J, the junction contained 13 bases not matched to a gene. The CDR3 loop reads CASGPGQVILEAFF. DNA for the CDR3: TGTGCCAGCGGTCCTGGACAGGTAATACTTGAAGCTTTCTTT.

The rearrangement joins TRBV6-5 to TRBJ2-7, with 8 positions matching TRBD2. There are 15 residues in the CDR3. The germline CDR1 and CDR2 sequences are MNHEY and SVGAGI. J lost 1 base, V lost 8 bases, and 10 bases had no gene match. The CDR3 loop reads CASRGGRTPSYEQYF. In DNA, the CDR3 is TGTGCCAGCCGGGGGGGCCGGACCCCTTCCTACGAGCAGTACTTC.

The table lists this clone with a count of one. The rearrangement uses TRBV5-4 and TRBJ2-6; D is uncertain. The CDR3 loop spans 15 amino acids. Looked up from germline, CDR1 is SGHNT and CDR2 is YYREEE (reference sequence). The V end was cut by 1 base, the J end by 2 bases, with 7 bases between. This CDR3 reads CASSLRSTGANVLTF. In nucleotides, the CDR3 is TGTGCCAGCAGCTTGCGGAGTACTGGGGCCAACGTCCTGACTTTC.

The chain uses TRBV4-1 and TRBJ2-5, with 8 nucleotides matching TRBD1. The germline V gene encodes CDR1 MGHRA and CDR2 YSYEKL. V dropped 0 bases and J dropped 4; count of bases not matched to a gene: 10. This CDR3 region has 17 residues. The CDR3 protein is CASSQDSGRGRLETQYF. The CDR3 region has the DNA TGCGCCAGCAGCCAAGATAGCGGCAGGGGGCGCCTAGAGACCCAGTACTTC.

The chain joins TRBV7-9 to TRBJ1-1; possible D gene TRBD1, 6 bases. This CDR3 is built from 13 residues. Germline assignment: CDR1 SEHNR and CDR2 FQNEAQ (reference sequence). Trimming took 7 bases from V and 0 from J, leaving 9 bases between them. CDR3 sequence reads: CASTTGLNTEAFF. DNA for the CDR3: TGTGCCAGCACCACAGGGCTGAACACTGAAGCTTTCTTT.

Here the CDR3 DNA reads TGTGCCAGTAGTAGCAGGGGAGGGTCCAAAAACATTCAGTACTTC. The encoded protein is CASSSRGGSKNIQYF. This chain links TRBV19 with TRBJ2-4; maybe TRBD2 (7 bases). Germline V gene data show CDR1 as LNHDA and CDR2 as SQIVND (reference sequence). CDR3 length: 15 amino acids. V lost 4 bases and J lost 2, with 12 bases in between.

The chain carries TRBV7-6 and TRBJ2-7; TRBD1 aligns across 9 bases. CDR1 SGHVS and CDR2 FNYEAQ come from the germline V gene. With V trimmed by 4 bases and J by 5 bases, 3 bases remained unmatched. The CDR3 covers 13 residues. CDR3 amino acids: CASSSRDRDEQYF. The CDR3 DNA reads as TGTGCCAGCAGCTCCCGGGACAGGGACGAGCAGTACTTC.

The count of this clone is one. This rearrangement joins TRBV4-1 to TRBJ2-1; no firm D call. The CDR3 extends over 12 amino acids. Trimming took 1 base from V and 8 from J, leaving 6 bases between them. Per germline, CDR1 MGHRA and CDR2 YSYEKL. CDR3 nucleotide sequence: TGCGCCAGCAGCCAAGCAGGCGATGAGCAGTTCTTC. Its translation: CASSQAGDEQFF.

V gene TRBV12-5 combines with J gene TRBJ1-2; 7 bases line up with TRBD1. This CDR3 is built from 15 residues. The germline V gene has CDR1 LGHNT and CDR2 FRNRAP. Losses at the gene ends were 3 bases for V and 10 bases for J; bases not matched to a gene: 14. CDR3 loop: CASGFQDRAYQDYTF. DNA of the CDR3: TGTGCTAGTGGTTTTCAAGACAGGGCGTACCAAGACTACACCTTC.

J is TRBJ1-6 and V is TRBV9; 7 nucleotides align to TRBD1. Trimming removed 0 bases from V and 10 bases from J; junction bases left unmatched: 4. CDR1 is SGDLS, CDR2 YYNGEE, per germline. The CDR3 covers 14 residues. The CDR3 DNA reads as TGTGCCAGCAGCGTAGTTCAGGGGGGCTCACCCCTCCACTTT. Its protein is CASSVVQGGSPLHF.